These T cell receptor beta chains were read from a single sample in a study of blood T cell repertoires in COVID-19. Sequencing was performed with immunoSEQ multiplex PCR; in TCRdb, only in-frame clones are kept and a portion is missing. The data show approximately 250,000 clones, around 89% seen once. The sequencing input was PBMCs or T cells enriched from blood (not recorded which). All receptors come from a woman between 25 and 40 years old with acute COVID-19. The CDR3 runs from the conserved cysteine through the conserved F or W. Each record gives: J gene, V gene, CDR3 protein.

J: TRBJ1-6; V: TRBV25-1; CDR3: CASNIRDSPISPLHF
J: TRBJ2-1; V: TRBV18; CDR3: CASSLPGTDYNEQFF
J: TRBJ1-1; V: TRBV7-8; CDR3: CASSFAEGGTGQSNTEAFF
J: TRBJ2-3; V: TRBV4-1; CDR3: CASSQVQGTDTQYF
J: TRBJ2-7; V: TRBV6-1; CDR3: CASSGARAGGSYEQYF
J: TRBJ1-1; V: TRBV2; CDR3: CASSGRSPNTEAFF
J: TRBJ2-2; V: TRBV2; CDR3: CASRGTGRTGELFF
J: TRBJ2-2; V: TRBV7-2; CDR3: CASSFPGQNANTGELFF
J: TRBJ1-1; V: TRBV25-1; CDR3: CASSVGGAWYTEAFF
J: TRBJ2-2; V: TRBV29-1; CDR3: CSALSILAANTGELFF
J: TRBJ2-2; V: TRBV2; CDR3: CASKRNSGATNTGELFF